This T cell receptor (beta chain) was identified during a study of T-cell reconstitution after alpha-beta-depleted transplantation in children. Using unique molecular identifiers, the investigators prepared the TCRbeta library. TCRdb called the PCR reads again in MiXCR, with one record for every CDR3 protein. The table has 500,000 or so distinct CDR3 sequences, 32% seen once. The CDR3 is made up of 13 amino acids. Germline V lookup: CDR1 SGHVS, CDR2 FQNEAQ. Trimming removed 5 bases at V and 4 bases at J, with 12 bases between. The TCR sequence derives from a human donor who donated a stem cell graft to a child with aplastic anemia. The chain employs TRBV7-8 and TRBJ2-7; D gene uncertain. The input for sequencing was PBMCs from the stem cell graft donor, taken from the stem cell graft. The CDR3 DNA reads TGTGCCAGCAGCCCGGGCGAGGTTTACGAGCAGTACTTC. It specifies CASSPGEVYEQYF.